This entry is about one T cell receptor beta chain. The target antigen is unknown. The length of the CDR3 is 13 residues. Germline CDR1 reads MNHEY; CDR2 reads SVGAGI. The V end was cut by 6 bases, the J end by 8 bases, with 16 bases between. This record belongs to a study of cytomegalovirus exposure and HLA in healthy donors. Study-wide findings and caveats: TCR beta chains associated with HLA were, in a later analysis, more clonally expanded than equally common others.

Primers: 60 Vbeta forward and 13 Jbeta reverse. As handled by the study authors: The authors later counted 65 million to 80 million unique TCR beta chains, 9 million to 12 million of them shared. Sequencing was performed with immunoSEQ multiplex PCR; in TCRdb, only in-frame clones are kept and a portion is missing. Clonal size and the V and J genes are those of that table, whereas D and trimming came from the DNA. Of about 240,000 clones listed, approximately 80% were seen once; the top ten hold under 8%. The sequenced sample was PBMCs. The receptor was isolated from an older woman in good health and CMV-seropositive. This chain links TRBV6-5 with TRBJ1-2; D not resolved. The CDR3 region is CASSQSTRRGYTF. The CDR3 DNA sequence: TGTGCCAGCAGCCAAAGCACCCGGCGGGGCTACACCTTC.